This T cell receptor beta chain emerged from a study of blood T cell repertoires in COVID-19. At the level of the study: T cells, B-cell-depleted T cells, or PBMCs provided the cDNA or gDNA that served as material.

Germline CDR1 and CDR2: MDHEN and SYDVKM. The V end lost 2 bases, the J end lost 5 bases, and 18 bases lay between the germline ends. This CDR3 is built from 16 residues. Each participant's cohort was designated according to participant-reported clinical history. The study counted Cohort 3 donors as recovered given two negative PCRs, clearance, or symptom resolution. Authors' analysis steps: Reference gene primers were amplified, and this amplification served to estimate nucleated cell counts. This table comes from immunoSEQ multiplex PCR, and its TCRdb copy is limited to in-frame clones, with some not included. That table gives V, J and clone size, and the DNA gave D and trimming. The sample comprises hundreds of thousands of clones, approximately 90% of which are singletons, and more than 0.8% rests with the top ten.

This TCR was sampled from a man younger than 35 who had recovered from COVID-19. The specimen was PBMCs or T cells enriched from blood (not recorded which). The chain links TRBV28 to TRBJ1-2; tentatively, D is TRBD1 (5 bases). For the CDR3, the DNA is TGTGCCAGCAGTTTACCCTCCCGGCAGGGCGCGTATGGCTACACCTTC. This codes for CASSLPSRQGAYGYTF.